These T cell receptor beta chains were read from a single sample in a study of blood T cell repertoires in COVID-19. The repertoire was sequenced with immunoSEQ multiplex PCR; TCRdb's copy has only in-frame clones and lacks some. The table has 150,000 or so clones, roughly 84% seen once; the top ten hold about 14%. The sample was peripheral blood. These receptors all stem from a man younger than 35 with active or convalescent COVID-19. Both conserved end residues are part of each CDR3. D genes are given only for firm matches. A clone size is listed for some rows: how often the clone was seen (once, few, many), or a class if it is expanded.

DNA: TGTGCCAGCAGTGAGGTGGGAGGGGCTAACTATGGCTACACCTTC
CDR3: CASSEVGGANYGYTF
size: many
D: -
V: TRBV25-1
length: 15
J: TRBJ1-2

DNA: TGTGCCAGCAGTTACTCTGGGGGGGGCTATGAGCAGTTCTTC
CDR3: CASSYSGGGYEQFF
size: -
D: -
V: TRBV6-5
length: 14
J: TRBJ2-1

DNA: TGTGCCAGCTCACCCCAGCTAGCGGGGGGGAACAATGAGCAGTTCTTC
CDR3: CASSPQLAGGNNEQFF
size: -
D: TRBD2
V: TRBV18
length: 16
J: TRBJ2-1

DNA: TGCAGCGTTGCCAGGGGGGGCACAGATACGCAGTATTTT
CDR3: CSVARGGTDTQYF
size: -
D: -
V: TRBV29-1
length: 13
J: TRBJ2-3

DNA: TGTGCCAGCAGCCCGGACAGAAATGAAAAACTGTTTTTT
CDR3: CASSPDRNEKLFF
size: -
D: -
V: TRBV11-2
length: 13
J: TRBJ1-4

DNA: TGTGCCAGCAGCACTATCCGCCACAATGAGCAGTTCTTC
CDR3: CASSTIRHNEQFF
size: -
D: -
V: TRBV7-8
length: 13
J: TRBJ2-1

DNA: TGTGCCAGCAGCTTGGACAGGGGTGGCAATCAGCCCCAGCATTTT
CDR3: CASSLDRGGNQPQHF
size: -
D: TRBD1
V: TRBV11-2
length: 15
J: TRBJ1-5

DNA: TGCGCCAGCAGCCCACTGAGCTCCTACGAGCAGTACTTC
CDR3: CASSPLSSYEQYF
size: once
D: -
V: TRBV5-1
length: 13
J: TRBJ2-7

DNA: TGTGCCAGCAGCTTGTCAGATGGCTACACCTTC
CDR3: CASSLSDGYTF
size: -
D: -
V: TRBV7-9
length: 11
J: TRBJ1-2

DNA: TGTGCCAGCAGGGAGGGACTAGCGGGATTGGGGGTCAATGAGCAGTTCTTC
CDR3: CASREGLAGLGVNEQFF
size: -
D: TRBD2
V: TRBV27
length: 17
J: TRBJ2-1

DNA: TGTGCCAGCAGTCCCCTGGGACAGGGGCGGTACGAGCAGTACTTC
CDR3: CASSPLGQGRYEQYF
size: once
D: TRBD1
V: TRBV6-5
length: 15
J: TRBJ2-7

DNA: TGTGCCAGCAGTGTACAGGGATTTGAGGGGCAAGAGACCCAGTACTTC
CDR3: CASSVQGFEGQETQYF
size: -
D: -
V: TRBV6-1
length: 16
J: TRBJ2-5

DNA: TGTGCCAGCAGTAGGGACAGGGGAAACGAAAAACTGTTTTTT
CDR3: CASSRDRGNEKLFF
size: once
D: TRBD1
V: TRBV27
length: 14
J: TRBJ1-4

DNA: TGCGCCAGCAGCCCGACCGAACGGGGTTCACCCCTCCACTTT
CDR3: CASSPTERGSPLHF
size: -
D: -
V: TRBV5-1
length: 14
J: TRBJ1-6

DNA: TGTGCCAGCAGCACCTCACAGGTTAACAATCAGCCCCAGCATTTT
CDR3: CASSTSQVNNQPQHF
size: -
D: -
V: TRBV6-5
length: 15
J: TRBJ1-5

DNA: TGTGCCACCAGTGACACAAATGGCTATGGCTACACCTTC
CDR3: CATSDTNGYGYTF
size: -
D: -
V: TRBV24-1
length: 13
J: TRBJ1-2

DNA: TGTGCCAGCAGCTTAGCGCAATGGGCTAGCGGGGCCCTGACAGATACGCAGTATTTT
CDR3: CASSLAQWASGALTDTQYF
size: -
D: TRBD2
V: TRBV7-2
length: 19
J: TRBJ2-3

DNA: TGCGCCAGCAGCATCCGGGACTCCCAAAGGGATGGCTACACCTTC
CDR3: CASSIRDSQRDGYTF
size: once
D: -
V: TRBV5-1
length: 15
J: TRBJ1-2

DNA: TGCGCCAGCAGCCAAGATATCGGGGCGGGAGGAGGGGGGGAGACCCAGTACTTC
CDR3: CASSQDIGAGGGGETQYF
size: few
D: TRBD2
V: TRBV4-1
length: 18
J: TRBJ2-5

DNA: TGTGCCAGCAGCGCCTACAGGGGGCACACTGAAGCTTTCTTT
CDR3: CASSAYRGHTEAFF
size: few
D: TRBD1
V: TRBV9
length: 14
J: TRBJ1-1

DNA: TGTGCCAGCAGTGAGCTAGCGGGGGGCCGGTACGAGCAGTACTTC
CDR3: CASSELAGGRYEQYF
size: -
D: TRBD2
V: TRBV6-1
length: 15
J: TRBJ2-7

DNA: TGTGCCAGCAGCCCAGGGACTAGCGGGGGTTTGGAGACCCAGTACTTC
CDR3: CASSPGTSGGLETQYF
size: -
D: TRBD2
V: TRBV13
length: 16
J: TRBJ2-5

DNA: TGTGCCTGGAATGCAGGGGGCGCAAACCACGAGCAGTACTTC
CDR3: CAWNAGGANHEQYF
size: -
D: TRBD1
V: TRBV30
length: 14
J: TRBJ2-7

DNA: TGCGCCAGCAGCTTGTTTGGACAGTCCTATGGCTACACCTTC
CDR3: CASSLFGQSYGYTF
size: -
D: -
V: TRBV5-1
length: 14
J: TRBJ1-2

DNA: TGTGCCAGCATCGCGACAGGTAACATGAACACTGAAGCTTTCTTT
CDR3: CASIATGNMNTEAFF
size: -
D: -
V: TRBV27
length: 15
J: TRBJ1-1

DNA: TGTGCCAGCAGCCCACAGGAGTTCTTAAACTATGGCTACACCTTC
CDR3: CASSPQEFLNYGYTF
size: once
D: -
V: TRBV6-5
length: 15
J: TRBJ1-2

DNA: TGTGCCAGCAGCGTCGGTAACCAAGAGACCCAGTACTTC
CDR3: CASSVGNQETQYF
size: -
D: -
V: TRBV9
length: 13
J: TRBJ2-5

DNA: TGTGCCAGCAGCCAAGCGGGAGGCATCAGGAACACTGAAGCTTTCTTT
CDR3: CASSQAGGIRNTEAFF
size: -
D: -
V: TRBV3-1/TRBV3-2
length: 16
J: TRBJ1-1

DNA: TGTGCCAGCAGTAATGACAGGGGGCAAAGGGAGCAGTTCTTC
CDR3: CASSNDRGQREQFF
size: -
D: TRBD1
V: TRBV11-1
length: 14
J: TRBJ2-1

DNA: TGTGCCAGCAGCTATGGACAGGGAGGGGTCAATGAGCAGTTCTTC
CDR3: CASSYGQGGVNEQFF
size: once
D: -
V: TRBV13
length: 15
J: TRBJ2-1

DNA: TGTGCCAGCAGCAAAATTATCACAGAAACTAATGAAAAACTGTTTTTT
CDR3: CASSKIITETNEKLFF
size: -
D: -
V: TRBV21-1
length: 16
J: TRBJ1-4

DNA: TGTGCCAGCAGCCAAGCGGGGGACGGAGCCTACAATGAGCAGTTCTTC
CDR3: CASSQAGDGAYNEQFF
size: once
D: -
V: TRBV4-2
length: 16
J: TRBJ2-1

DNA: TGTGCCAGCAGGAGGGAACTAGCGGGGGGCTACGAGCAGTACTTC
CDR3: CASRRELAGGYEQYF
size: -
D: TRBD2
V: TRBV6-5
length: 15
J: TRBJ2-7

DNA: TGTGCCAGCAGCTCATTAGGACTAGCAGGGAATGAGCAGTTCTTC
CDR3: CASSSLGLAGNEQFF
size: -
D: TRBD2
V: TRBV7-2
length: 15
J: TRBJ2-1

DNA: TGCGCCAGCAGCCAAGATAGTCCAGGGTCCGTCTACGAGCAGTACTTC
CDR3: CASSQDSPGSVYEQYF
size: -
D: -
V: TRBV4-3
length: 16
J: TRBJ2-7

DNA: TGTGCCAGCAGCCCATCGGGGGTTTTGGGAAACACCATATATTTT
CDR3: CASSPSGVLGNTIYF
size: once
D: -
V: TRBV9
length: 15
J: TRBJ1-3

DNA: TGTGCCAGCAGTCCCCTCCTAAAGCGGGAACCGGGGCAGTTCTTC
CDR3: CASSPLLKREPGQFF
size: few
D: TRBD2
V: TRBV2
length: 15
J: TRBJ2-1

DNA: TGCGCCATTAACAGGGACCTAGACAATGAGCAGTTCTTC
CDR3: CAINRDLDNEQFF
size: -
D: -
V: TRBV10-2
length: 13
J: TRBJ2-1

DNA: TGTGCCAGCAGCGACCAGGGAAATACTGAAGCTTTCTTT
CDR3: CASSDQGNTEAFF
size: -
D: -
V: TRBV7-9
length: 13
J: TRBJ1-1

DNA: TGCAGTGCTAGTTCTCGGCGGGACTTGGCTACGCAGTATTTT
CDR3: CSASSRRDLATQYF
size: -
D: -
V: TRBV20-1
length: 14
J: TRBJ2-3

DNA: TGTGCCAGCAGCTTGGGACAGGGAAATCAGCCCCAGCATTTT
CDR3: CASSLGQGNQPQHF
size: -
D: TRBD1
V: TRBV11-2
length: 14
J: TRBJ1-5

DNA: TGTGCCAGCAGCTTAGCGGGGACAGGCGTCGGTGGCTACACCTTC
CDR3: CASSLAGTGVGGYTF
size: -
D: TRBD1
V: TRBV7-2
length: 15
J: TRBJ1-2

DNA: TGTGCCAGCAGGTCGTTAGCGGGGGGGCCTTCGGCCTACGAGCAGTACTTC
CDR3: CASRSLAGGPSAYEQYF
size: -
D: TRBD2
V: TRBV11-2
length: 17
J: TRBJ2-7

DNA: TGTGCCTGGAGTTCCGGGTATGGATCCAGTGGCTACACCTTC
CDR3: CAWSSGYGSSGYTF
size: -
D: -
V: TRBV30
length: 14
J: TRBJ1-2

DNA: TGTGCCAGCAGCCAAGTACAGGCAACTAATGAAAAACTGTTTTTT
CDR3: CASSQVQATNEKLFF
size: once
D: -
V: TRBV4-2
length: 15
J: TRBJ1-4

DNA: TGTGCCAGCAGCGCAAGGGTAGCGGGGAAGACCGGGGAGCTGTTTTTT
CDR3: CASSARVAGKTGELFF
size: -
D: TRBD2
V: TRBV5-5
length: 16
J: TRBJ2-2

DNA: TGTGCCAGCAGCCGGACAGGGGGAGGTGGAAACACCATATATTTT
CDR3: CASSRTGGGGNTIYF
size: -
D: TRBD1
V: TRBV6-5
length: 15
J: TRBJ1-3

DNA: TGTGCCAGCAGCTTAGACAGGAACACTGAAGCTTTCTTT
CDR3: CASSLDRNTEAFF
size: -
D: -
V: TRBV7-7
length: 13
J: TRBJ1-1

DNA: TGTGCCAGCAGCTTAAGGGGTAGCGGGGGTCCGGAGACCCAGTACTTC
CDR3: CASSLRGSGGPETQYF
size: few
D: TRBD2
V: TRBV11-2
length: 16
J: TRBJ2-5

DNA: TGTGCCAGCAGGACCGGGACAGGCCCTTACAATGAGCAGTTCTTC
CDR3: CASRTGTGPYNEQFF
size: -
D: TRBD1
V: TRBV5-4
length: 15
J: TRBJ2-1

DNA: TGTGCCAGCAGGGACTCCCCGACAGGGAGACGAACCGATCAGCCCCAGCATTTT
CDR3: CASRDSPTGRRTDQPQHF
size: -
D: TRBD1
V: TRBV9
length: 18
J: TRBJ1-5

DNA: TGTGCCAGCAGCCAACCACTAGCGCTTACCCCCCACGAGCAGTACTTC
CDR3: CASSQPLALTPHEQYF
size: -
D: TRBD2
V: TRBV14
length: 16
J: TRBJ2-7

DNA: TGTGCCAGTAGTTTACAGGGTTTCTCCTACAATGAGCAGTTCTTC
CDR3: CASSLQGFSYNEQFF
size: -
D: -
V: TRBV19
length: 15
J: TRBJ2-1

DNA: TGTGCCAGCAGCCTCAGGGGTTCAGCAGATACGCAGTATTTT
CDR3: CASSLRGSADTQYF
size: -
D: -
V: TRBV5-6
length: 14
J: TRBJ2-3

DNA: TGTGCCAGCAGCTTAGAAACCCTAGCGGGTGCATCGGGTGAGCAGTTCTTC
CDR3: CASSLETLAGASGEQFF
size: -
D: TRBD2
V: TRBV7-6
length: 17
J: TRBJ2-1

DNA: TGTGCCATCCGACCCCCAGGCGCGGAGACCCAGTACTTC
CDR3: CAIRPPGAETQYF
size: -
D: -
V: TRBV10-3
length: 13
J: TRBJ2-5

DNA: TGTGCCTGGAGCCGGACAGGGTCTGGCTACGAGCAGTACTTC
CDR3: CAWSRTGSGYEQYF
size: -
D: TRBD1
V: TRBV30
length: 14
J: TRBJ2-7